This T cell receptor (beta chain) stems from a study of blood T cell repertoires in COVID-19. On the study more broadly: The samples span acute and convalescent COVID-19 from the United States, Italy and Spain. PBMCs, B-cell-depleted T cells, or T cells provided the cDNA or gDNA that made up the material.

This clone was counted between two and nine times. Original methodology: Scientists estimated how many nucleated cells there were by amplifying reference gene primers. Clones were sequenced by immunoSEQ multiplex PCR, and TCRdb holds only the in-frame ones, with some missing. From that table come the V and J calls and clone size; the DNA was used to work out D and trimming. The sample has under 150,000 clones, about nine tenths seen once; the top ten hold less than 2%. The CDR3 consists of 15 residues. V was clipped by 5 bases and J by 0 bases; unmatched bases: 7. From germline, CDR1 is SGHNT and CDR2 YYREEE (reference sequence).

Sequences were obtained from peripheral blood. The gene calls are TRBV5-4 and TRBJ1-1; TRBD1 matches 7 bases. This sequence was found in a human donor with active COVID-19. The donor label of this sample is uncertain. The CDR3 here is CASRGTAALNTEAFF. The CDR3 bases are TGTGCCAGCAGAGGGACAGCGGCCCTGAACACTGAAGCTTTCTTT.